Following are 27 T cell receptor beta chains from one sample sequenced in a study of cytomegalovirus exposure and HLA in healthy donors. The primer mix had 60 Vbeta and 13 Jbeta primers. The method was immunoSEQ multiplex PCR; TCRdb's version includes in-frame clones alone and lacks a portion of them. The table has 110,000 or so clones, over 60% seen once. Sequencing input: PBMCs. These receptor sequences come from a man between 18 and 35 years old in good health and CMV-seropositive.

The chain is built from TRBV5-1 and TRBJ2-1, with D possibly matching TRBD2 (7 bases). CDR3 length: 16 amino acids. V was trimmed by 2 bases and J by 5 bases, leaving 17 bases between them. Germline V gives CDR1 SGHRS, CDR2 YFSETQ. DNA for the CDR3: TGCGCCAGCAGCTTACTCGGCGGGGGCGCCAACAATGAGCAGTTCTTC. This gives the protein CASSLLGGGANNEQFF. The full variable domain, its missing parts supplied by reference TRBV5-1 and TRBJ2-1, is KAGVTQTPRYLIKTRGQQVTLSCSPISGHRSVSWYQQTPGQGLQFLFEYFSETQRNKGNFPGRFSGRQFSNSRSEMNVSTLELGDSALYLCASSLLGGGANNEQFFGPGTRLTVL.

The rearrangement uses TRBV10-1 and TRBJ1-4; 11 bases align to TRBD1. Per germline, CDR1 WNHNN and CDR2 SYGVQD (reference sequence). The trim removed 6 bases at V and 8 bases at J, leaving 17 bases unmatched. The CDR3 contains 18 residues. The CDR3: CASSKEGDRGFWGEKLFF. Written as DNA, the CDR3 is TGCGCCAGCAGCAAAGAGGGGGACAGGGGGTTCTGGGGGGAAAAACTGTTTTTT.

The chain carries TRBV9 and TRBJ2-3; tentative D call: TRBD2 (5 bases). The CDR3 length is 16 residues. The ends were cut back, 0 bases at V and 0 bases at J, with 11 bases in the middle. CDR1 SGDLS and CDR2 YYNGEE come from the germline V gene. CDR3 DNA sequence: TGTGCCAGCAGCGTAGAGGGAGTCCCTAGCACAGATACGCAGTATTTT. Amino acids: CASSVEGVPSTDTQYF.

This chain links TRBV28 with TRBJ1-5; TRBD1 is a possible D gene (5 bases). V was trimmed by 4 bases and J by 2 bases, leaving 12 bases between them. Germline CDR1 MDHEN, CDR2 SYDVKM. This CDR3 spans 15 amino acids. The CDR3 is CASSSQGFGNQPQHF. The CDR3 DNA sequence: TGTGCCAGCAGTTCCCAGGGTTTCGGCAATCAGCCCCAGCATTTT.

The V and J genes are TRBV7-9 and TRBJ1-2; a weak D match, TRBD1 (6 bases). V dropped 6 bases and J dropped 4 bases, with 9 bases sitting between them. The germline CDR1 and CDR2 sequences are SEHNR and FQNEAQ (reference sequence). The CDR3 covers 12 residues. CDR3 region: CASRRGGYGYTF. In DNA, the CDR3 is TGTGCCAGCAGACGAGGGGGCTATGGCTACACCTTC.

This clone was observed a handful of times. The chain has TRBV6-5 and TRBJ2-7; possible D gene TRBD2, 6 bases. The CDR3 contains 14 residues. Trimming left V 8 bases short and J 7 bases short, with 21 bases between. Germline CDR1 MNHEY, CDR2 SVGAGI. CDR3 sequence (DNA): TGTGCCAGCTCCTGGAGGGAGACCATGGGGGAGCAGTACGTC. Its protein is CASSWRETMGEQYV.

This clone has only one observation. The gene calls are TRBV27 and TRBJ2-2; 7 bases are shared with TRBD2. After removal of 0 bases from V and 1 base from J, the junction contained 2 bases not matched to a gene. The CDR3 consists of 16 residues. Germline loops: CDR1 MNHEY, CDR2 SMNVEV (reference sequence). CDR3 residues: CASSLSWGGNTGELFF. The CDR3, as DNA: TGTGCCAGCAGTTTATCGTGGGGGGGGAACACCGGGGAGCTGTTTTTT.

The chain joins TRBV6-5 to TRBJ2-7; TRBD2 matches 11 bases. Germline CDR1 reads MNHEY; CDR2 reads SVGAGI. V shed 0 bases and J 6 bases; nucleotides not matched to a gene: 4. This CDR3 has 15 amino acids. The CDR3 DNA is TGTGCCAGCAGTTACTCGCCTAGCGGGGGGTTCGAGCAGTACTTC. Protein sequence: CASSYSPSGGFEQYF.

V gene TRBV7-2 combines with J gene TRBJ2-7; the D gene is possibly TRBD1 (5 bases). The V end was cut by 3 bases, the J end by 2 bases, with 14 bases between. The germline gives CDR1 SGHTA, CDR2 FQGNSA. The CDR3 spans 15 residues. The CDR3 protein is CASSFAGSGTYEQYF. CDR3 nucleotides: TGTGCCAGCAGCTTCGCAGGGTCAGGGACCTACGAGCAGTACTTC.

The chain's CDR3 is CASSQELAGGSETQYF. CDR3 in DNA: TGTGCCAGCAGCCAAGAGCTAGCGGGGGGCTCGGAGACCCAGTACTTC. The chain uses TRBV4-2 and TRBJ2-5; TRBD2 aligns across 11 bases. Germline V gene sequence: CDR1 LGHNA, CDR2 YNFKEQ. The CDR3 has 16 residues. V lost 0 bases to trimming and J lost 5 bases; unmatched junction nucleotides: 5.

The genes are TRBV7-5 and TRBJ1-4. TRBV7-5 is termed a pseudogene. This CDR3 is 15 amino acids long. CDR3: CAKLARGTGGEKLFF. The CDR3 bases are TGTGCCAAATTGGCCCGGGGGACCGGGGGTGAAAAACTGTTTTTT.

V gene TRBV28 combines with J gene TRBJ2-5; maybe TRBD2 (6 bases). V shed 8 bases and J shed 4 bases, with 17 bases lying between them. The CDR3 has 14 residues. Germline-derived CDR1 and CDR2 are MDHEN and SYDVKM. The CDR3 bases are TGTGCCAGCTCGGAGGAGGGTAAGGGAGAGACCCAGTACTTC. Its protein product is CASSEEGKGETQYF.

The rearrangement links TRBV7-9 to TRBJ2-3, with 10 bases lining up with TRBD2. Germline loops: CDR1 SEHNR, CDR2 FQNEAQ (reference sequence). This CDR3 region has 15 residues. V trimming: 10 bases; J trimming: 0 bases; junction bases outside the gene matches: 7. CDR3 nucleotide sequence: TGTGCCACCCTCGGGACTAGCGAAAGCACAGATACGCAGTATTTT. Protein product: CATLGTSESTDTQYF.

This CDR3 is CASSLGPGGYTF. CDR3 sequence (DNA): TGTGCCAGCAGCTTAGGGCCGGGTGGCTACACCTTC. This chain joins TRBV7-2 and TRBJ1-2, with D hard to call. Germline lookup yields CDR1 SGHTA and CDR2 FQGNSA. The CDR3 loop spans 12 amino acids. Trimming took 1 base from V and 7 from J, leaving 7 bases between them. The full variable domain, rest sourced from reference TRBV7-2 and TRBJ1-2, is GAGVSQSPSNKVTEKGKDVELRCDPISGHTALYWYRQSLGQGLEFLIYFQGNSAPDKSGLPSDRFSAERTGGSVSTLTIQRTQQEDSAVYLCASSLGPGGYTFGSGTRLTVV.

The chain is built from TRBV5-1 and TRBJ2-5, with 10 positions matching TRBD2. Per germline, CDR1 SGHRS and CDR2 YFSETQ. The CDR3 loop spans 16 amino acids. The V gene end was trimmed by 0 bases and the J gene end by 2 bases; junction bases not matched to a gene: 4. The CDR3 region has the DNA TGCGCCAGCAGCTTGGTTCCTAGCGGGGGTCAAGAGACCCAGTACTTC. It yields the protein CASSLVPSGGQETQYF.

The chain links TRBV5-6 to TRBJ1-1, with unresolved D. Germline loops: CDR1 SGHDT, CDR2 YYEEEE. This CDR3 region has 12 residues. Trimming left V 1 base short and J 8 bases short, with 9 bases between. CDR3 protein: CASSLSATEAFF. The CDR3 bases are TGTGCCAGCAGCTTGTCGGCGACAGAAGCTTTCTTT. Full variable domain (outside the CDR3, taken from reference TRBV5-6 and TRBJ1-1): DAGVTQSPTHLIKTRGQQVTLRCSPKSGHDTVSWYQQALGQGPQFIFQYYEEEERQRGNFPDRFSGHQFPNYSSELNVNALLLGDSALYLCASSLSATEAFFGQGTRLTVV.

The rearrangement uses TRBV7-2 and TRBJ2-7, with TRBD1 matching 7 bases. CDR1 and CDR2 from the germline V gene are SGHTA and FQGNSA. This CDR3 contains 17 residues. V gave up 3 bases and J gave up 2 bases; unmatched junction bases: 13. The CDR3 region is CASSFHLPRDSTYEQYF. CDR3 sequence (DNA): TGTGCCAGCAGCTTCCACCTACCCCGGGACAGCACCTACGAGCAGTACTTC.

The chain recombines TRBV30 with TRBJ2-5, with 11 bases lining up with TRBD2. Germline CDR1 and CDR2: GTSNPN and SVGIG (reference sequence). The CDR3 is 14 residues long. V trimming: 3 bases; J trimming: 3 bases; junction bases outside the gene matches: 3. The CDR3 sequence is CAWRKGLAEETQYF. In DNA, the CDR3 is TGTGCCTGGAGAAAGGGACTAGCGGAAGAGACCCAGTACTTC.

J is TRBJ2-2 and V is TRBV9; TRBD2 might be the D (5 bases). V was cut by 6 bases and J by 0 bases, with 18 bases left in between. CDR3 size: 17 residues. The germline gives CDR1 SGDLS, CDR2 YYNGEE. The CDR3 protein is CASTSSIASANTGELFF. As DNA, the CDR3 is TGTGCCAGCACCTCTTCCATAGCGAGCGCGAACACCGGGGAGCTGTTTTTT.

V usage is TRBV28 and J usage is TRBJ1-2; no clear D. Germline V lookup: CDR1 MDHEN, CDR2 SYDVKM. With 6 bases removed from V and 5 bases from J, the gap between germline ends came to 19 bases. The CDR3 runs to 15 residues. This CDR3 reads CASSPGLLDPYGYTF. The CDR3 DNA reads TGTGCCAGCAGCCCCGGACTCTTGGACCCATATGGCTACACCTTC.

This clone occurred once. The V and J genes are TRBV9 and TRBJ2-5; weak D call: TRBD2 (5 bases). Trimming shortened V by 1 base and J by 5 bases, and 15 bases separated the two germline ends. This CDR3 has 15 residues. Germline CDR1 is SGDLS and CDR2 is YYNGEE. The CDR3 DNA follows: TGTGCCAGCAGCGTATCGGGGAATCAAGTGGAGACCCAGTACTTC. Protein: CASSVSGNQVETQYF.

The chain couples TRBV10-1 to TRBJ1-1; D gene ambiguous. The germline V and J ends were trimmed by 3 bases and 3 bases, with 11 bases remaining between them. The CDR3 runs 14 residues. Germline CDR1 reads WNHNN; CDR2 reads SYGVQD (reference sequence). The CDR3 loop is CASSDAPADTEAFF. The CDR3 nucleotides read TGCGCCAGCAGTGACGCCCCGGCGGACACTGAAGCTTTCTTT.

The CDR3 here is CASSQEGGGLTETQYF. CDR3 DNA sequence: TGCGCCAGCAGCCAAGAAGGGGGGGGGCTCACAGAGACCCAGTACTTC. The chain is built from TRBV4-1 and TRBJ2-5; a possible D gene is TRBD2 (7 bases). The CDR3 runs 16 residues. Germline lookup yields CDR1 MGHRA and CDR2 YSYEKL. Trimming left V 0 bases short and J 4 bases short, with 15 bases between.

The genes are TRBV5-1 and TRBJ1-6; the D gene is possibly TRBD1 (5 bases). The length of the CDR3 is 16 residues. Germline CDR1 and CDR2: SGHRS and YFSETQ. V lost 0 bases and J lost 5, with 12 bases in between. The DNA for the CDR3 is TGCGCCAGCAGCTTGGCCGGGACTGACCATAATTCACCCCTCCACTTT. This encodes CASSLAGTDHNSPLHF.

V is TRBV11-3 and J is TRBJ2-7; TRBD2 matches at 8 bases. Germline V gives CDR1 SGHNT, CDR2 YENEEA. After removal of 5 bases from V and 5 bases from J, the junction contained 11 bases not matched to a gene. CDR3 length: 15 residues. The CDR3 region has the DNA TGTGCCAGCAGCATTCATTCGGGGGGGCGAAACGAGCAGTACGTC. It encodes CASSIHSGGRNEQYV.

The V and J genes are TRBV5-4 and TRBJ2-2, with D perhaps matching TRBD2 (6 bases). Germline assignment: CDR1 SGHNT and CDR2 YYREEE (reference sequence). This CDR3 comprises 15 residues. With 4 bases removed from V and 4 bases from J, the gap between germline ends came to 14 bases. CDR3 nucleotide sequence: TGTGCCAGCAGCACCGGGAGAAAGGGCACCGGGGAGCTGTTTTTT. Translating gives CASSTGRKGTGELFF.

The chain uses TRBV28 and TRBJ2-7; TRBD2 aligns across 11 bases. The CDR3 runs 17 residues. V lost 6 bases to trimming and J lost 5 bases; unmatched junction nucleotides: 15. Per the germline V gene, CDR1 is MDHEN and CDR2 is SYDVKM. The CDR3 here is CASSTSSISGGADEQYF. The CDR3 region has the DNA TGTGCCAGCAGCACCTCTTCGATTAGCGGGGGGGCTGACGAGCAGTACTTC. Variable domain in full (rest from reference TRBV28 and TRBJ2-7): DVKVTQSSRYLVKRTGEKVFLECVQDMDHENMFWYRQDPGLGLRLIYFSYDVKMKEKGDIPEGYSVSREKKERFSLILESASTNQTSMYLCASSTSSISGGADEQYFGPGTRLTVT.